Listed below are T cell receptor beta chains from one sample, sequenced in a study of beta chain features in type 1 diabetes. Libraries were prepared by immunoSEQ multiplex PCR; TCRdb keeps only in-frame clonotypes and omits some of them. This sample has a few hundred thousand clones; about a tenth occur once, and the top ten carry around 0.017%. Sequences were obtained from naive CD4+ T cells from blood. The receptors were gathered from a man in his thirties or forties with type 1 diabetes. Both conserved end residues are part of each CDR3. Each record gives: V gene, J gene, CDR3 protein.

v_gene: TRBV7-2; j_gene: TRBJ2-5; CDR3aa: CASSLGPRGETQYF
v_gene: TRBV5-5; j_gene: TRBJ1-5; CDR3aa: CASSLTPNANQPQHF
v_gene: TRBV7-9; j_gene: TRBJ2-3; CDR3aa: CASSQGDTQYF
v_gene: TRBV15; j_gene: TRBJ2-5; CDR3aa: CATSREWTGEETQYF
v_gene: TRBV9; j_gene: TRBJ2-5; CDR3aa: CASSVALGPGETQYF
v_gene: TRBV28; j_gene: TRBJ1-1; CDR3aa: CASSLGQLEAFF
v_gene: TRBV9; j_gene: TRBJ2-2; CDR3aa: CASSVVESGELFF
v_gene: TRBV7-9; j_gene: TRBJ2-7; CDR3aa: CASSLGSSTGNWIF
v_gene: TRBV28; j_gene: TRBJ1-5; CDR3aa: CATTGQGDQPQHF
v_gene: TRBV4-3; j_gene: TRBJ2-1; CDR3aa: CASSVRLALEQFF
v_gene: TRBV20-1; j_gene: TRBJ2-5; CDR3aa: CSAGNQETQYF
v_gene: TRBV11-2; j_gene: TRBJ2-7; CDR3aa: CASSLAPGLSSEQYF
v_gene: TRBV4-2; j_gene: TRBJ2-7; CDR3aa: CASSQNRDSEQYF
v_gene: TRBV7-9; j_gene: TRBJ1-1; CDR3aa: CASSLDQGLNTEAFF
v_gene: TRBV11-2; j_gene: TRBJ2-7; CDR3aa: CASSSRQGSEQYF
v_gene: TRBV2; j_gene: TRBJ1-1; CDR3aa: CASTTMGGNTEAFF
v_gene: TRBV5-1; j_gene: TRBJ2-5; CDR3aa: CASSLYGTGDVETQYF
v_gene: TRBV5-1; j_gene: TRBJ2-5; CDR3aa: CASSPDRAETQYF
v_gene: TRBV30; j_gene: TRBJ2-7; CDR3aa: CAWSPDRDEQYF
v_gene: TRBV2; j_gene: TRBJ2-3; CDR3aa: CASSISTDTQYF
v_gene: TRBV6-1; j_gene: TRBJ2-7; CDR3aa: CASSLGQPYEQYF
v_gene: TRBV2; j_gene: TRBJ1-1; CDR3aa: CASRTGTGYTEAFF
v_gene: TRBV2; j_gene: TRBJ1-5; CDR3aa: CASSDRTQGDQPQHF
v_gene: TRBV5-1; j_gene: TRBJ1-2; CDR3aa: CASSLGTGVDGYTF
v_gene: TRBV4-2; j_gene: TRBJ2-5; CDR3aa: CASSQSGRQETQYF
v_gene: TRBV4-2; j_gene: TRBJ2-7; CDR3aa: CASSQTGKGDEQYF
v_gene: TRBV4-3; j_gene: TRBJ1-3; CDR3aa: CASSAPAGTTGNTIYF
v_gene: TRBV6-6; j_gene: TRBJ2-6; CDR3aa: CASRRGGANVLTF
v_gene: TRBV7-9; j_gene: TRBJ2-1; CDR3aa: CASSWGVRVVYNEQFF
v_gene: TRBV4-2; j_gene: TRBJ1-5; CDR3aa: CASSKDGPTGRNQPQHF
v_gene: TRBV29-1; j_gene: TRBJ1-4; CDR3aa: CSVGRREKLFF
v_gene: TRBV5-1; j_gene: TRBJ1-5; CDR3aa: CASSLGLGQGDQPQHF
v_gene: TRBV5-4; j_gene: TRBJ2-5; CDR3aa: CASSPRGQQQETQYF
v_gene: TRBV7-8; j_gene: TRBJ2-5; CDR3aa: CASSSTGETQYF
v_gene: TRBV21-1; j_gene: TRBJ1-1; CDR3aa: CASIHPVRGAFF
v_gene: TRBV18; j_gene: TRBJ2-7; CDR3aa: CASSPDSSNYEQYF
v_gene: TRBV2; j_gene: TRBJ2-4; CDR3aa: CASSEARQTSIQYF
v_gene: TRBV29-1; j_gene: TRBJ2-7; CDR3aa: CSVRTGGFSYEQYF
v_gene: TRBV29-1; j_gene: TRBJ1-2; CDR3aa: CSVERDSAYGYTF
v_gene: TRBV18; j_gene: TRBJ1-1; CDR3aa: CATGRLSNTEAFF
v_gene: TRBV7-3; j_gene: TRBJ2-5; CDR3aa: CASSSGLAGGETQYF
v_gene: TRBV5-1; j_gene: TRBJ1-1; CDR3aa: CASSLALPYTEAFF
v_gene: TRBV6-1; j_gene: TRBJ2-5; CDR3aa: CASSDPTRGETQYF
v_gene: TRBV5-1; j_gene: TRBJ2-7; CDR3aa: CASSLEWGDEQYF
v_gene: TRBV30; j_gene: TRBJ2-4; CDR3aa: CAWSVLNIQYF
v_gene: TRBV4-2; j_gene: TRBJ2-7; CDR3aa: CASSQEPPQGTSYEQYF
v_gene: TRBV5-1; j_gene: TRBJ2-4; CDR3aa: CASSSATGSIQYF
v_gene: TRBV9; j_gene: TRBJ2-5; CDR3aa: CASSVAEGARTQYF
v_gene: TRBV5-6; j_gene: TRBJ2-7; CDR3aa: CASSLRDRYEQYF
v_gene: TRBV6-5; j_gene: TRBJ2-7; CDR3aa: CASSSSGGSGSGGYF
v_gene: TRBV18; j_gene: TRBJ1-2; CDR3aa: CASSPLTGGRGYTF